This T cell receptor beta chain was identified during a study of early T cells in non-severe SARS-CoV-2 infection. Individually, cDNA molecules had unique molecular identifiers attached to them. TCRdb re-called the 5' RACE reads with MiXCR, one entry per CDR3 protein. The table lists about 35,000 distinct CDR3 sequences, 4% to 5% of them singletons. The CDR3 sequence is 17 residues long. CDR1 is SGHNT and CDR2 is YYREEE in the germline V gene (reference sequence). V dropped 2 bases and J dropped 7; count of bases not matched to a gene: 11. This TCR derives from an adult who was a healthcare worker with PCR-confirmed SARS-CoV-2 infection or an uninfected control (not recorded which). The chain carries TRBV5-4 and TRBJ2-1; the match to TRBD2 covers 11 bases. Sequencing input: whole blood. Here the CDR3 reads CASSFGVGSGGVNEQFF. The CDR3 nucleotides read TGTGCCAGCAGCTTCGGCGTCGGTAGCGGGGGGGTTAATGAGCAGTTCTTC.